Listed below are T cell receptor beta chains from one sample, sequenced in a study of cytomegalovirus exposure and HLA in healthy donors. Repertoires were generated with immunoSEQ multiplex PCR, while TCRdb's copy carries only in-frame clones and drops some. The repertoire holds some 170,000 clones, with nearly 80% as singletons. Sequencing was carried out using PBMCs. These receptors came from a man aged 35-49 years in good health and CMV-seropositive. The CDR3 runs from the conserved cysteine through the conserved F or W.

v_call	j_call	cdr3_length	cdr3_aa
TRBV11-2	TRBJ1-1	14	CASSPQPGGTEAFF
TRBV5-1	-	15	CASSLGLAVTYEQYF
TRBV7-2	TRBJ2-7	15	CASSPRRGGYYEQYF
TRBV12-5	TRBJ1-3	16	CASGLPAETPLYTIYF
TRBV9	TRBJ2-3	19	CASTGRVKDYRFNTDTQYF
TRBV14	TRBJ1-6	13	CASSQEDSPPLHF
TRBV28	TRBJ1-3	17	CASSLMGSTFSGNTIYF
TRBV18	TRBJ2-1	15	CASSPKGQGYNEQFF
TRBV6-7	TRBJ2-7	17	CASSPKTSGRAPYEQYF
TRBV29-1	TRBJ2-7	14	CSVPRDRGSYEQYF
TRBV18	TRBJ2-2	15	CASSPPTRGTGELFF
TRBV6-1	TRBJ1-1	15	CASSERVRGGPRAFF
TRBV19	TRBJ2-2	15	CASYPDFYGTGELFF
TRBV5-1	TRBJ2-3	15	CASSLGTGGTDTQYF
TRBV15	TRBJ2-1	15	CATSRTTSPDNEQFF
TRBV6-5	TRBJ1-1	14	CASTDTGGATEAFF
TRBV27	TRBJ2-1	16	CASSLMLAVAMDEQFF
TRBV27	TRBJ2-1	16	CASSSLAGPLYNEQFF
TRBV5-6	TRBJ1-1	12	CASSWGDLGTFF
TRBV5-1	TRBJ1-1	14	CASSRDRGGTEAFF
TRBV6-5	TRBJ2-7	15	CASSRTTSGSYEQYF
TRBV2	TRBJ2-5	15	CASTRDRGLIETQYF
TRBV19	TRBJ2-7	15	CASSRGPGSSYEQYF
TRBV7-9	TRBJ1-4	14	CASSKGAENEKLFF
TRBV6-5	TRBJ2-2	15	CATKTGHADTGELFF
TRBV19	TRBJ1-5	17	CASSIGDSLSGSQPQHF
TRBV11-2	TRBJ2-1	15	CASRAGEGLYNEQFF
TRBV7-3	TRBJ1-1	13	CASSTQENTEAFF
TRBV25-1	TRBJ2-3	15	CASSAPRGPWDTQYF
TRBV4-1	TRBJ2-5	16	CASTTSSSVNQETQYF
TRBV18	TRBJ1-2	15	CASSPGTGGSYGYTF
TRBV6-6	TRBJ2-3	13	CASLRPGTDSQYF
TRBV13	TRBJ2-7	15	CASSLGSGRFYEQYF
TRBV15	TRBJ2-6	19	CATSTTALAGGTGANVLTF
TRBV5-1	TRBJ1-1	12	CASNGLNTEAFF
TRBV4-1	TRBJ2-1	16	CASSYIGTSGSGEQFF
TRBV11-2	TRBJ2-3	12	CASSSTADTQYF
TRBV9	TRBJ2-3	15	CASSVDRVSTDTQYF
TRBV19	TRBJ1-1	14	CASTQARGRNEAFF
TRBV9	TRBJ2-7	16	CASSNHRTASSYEQYF
TRBV11-2	TRBJ1-1	17	CASSLVGYGGFGTEAFF
TRBV7-9	TRBJ2-3	17	CASSLAQTSAGTDTQYF
TRBV25-1	TRBJ2-6	18	CASSEYGTGNSGANVLTF
TRBV5-1	TRBJ2-1	16	CATESGESGRLDEQFF
TRBV18	TRBJ1-1	14	CASTPPGSVSEAFF
TRBV5-1	TRBJ2-3	16	CASRPPLAGEGDTQYF